These 21 T cell receptor beta chains came from one sample sequenced in a study of T-cell reconstitution after alpha-beta-depleted transplantation in children. Molecular barcoding with unique molecular identifiers was used for the TCRbeta library. TCRdb used MiXCR to reprocess the PCR reads, holding one entry per CDR3 protein. Found here are 780,000 or so distinct CDR3 sequences, 15% to 20% of them singletons; the top ten hold 5%. The specimen comprised PBMCs, mostly from graft donor cells, sampled 360 days after TCRalphabeta/CD19-depleted stem cell transplant. Receptor source: a male patient younger than 18 who had a stem cell transplant for acute lymphoblastic leukemia, so the T cells may come from the graft donor.

This chain connects TRBV12-3 or TRBV12-4 to TRBJ2-1; the D call may be TRBD1 or TRBD2 (5 bases each). The CDR3 is 18 residues long. The CDR3 bases are TGTACCATCTGTTTCAGAGTTGTCGGGACGAGCTCCTACAATGAGCAGTTCTTC. Translated: CTICFRVVGTSSYNEQFF.

In this sample, this clonotype turned up a few times. The V gene is TRBV18, the J gene TRBJ2-6; D not resolved. V shed 1 base and J shed 0 bases, with 10 bases lying between them. Germline V lookup: CDR1 KGHSH, CDR2 LQKENI. The CDR3 loop spans 17 amino acids. The chain's CDR3 is CASSPLRQSSGANVLTF. In DNA form, the CDR3 reads TGTGCCAGCTCACCACTACGGCAGAGCTCTGGGGCCAACGTCCTGACTTTC.

This clonotype turned up a few times. The chain uses TRBV5-1 and TRBJ2-5, with D perhaps matching TRBD1 or TRBD2 (5 bases each). Trimming shortened V by 4 bases and J by 5 bases, and 15 bases separated the two germline ends. There are 14 residues in the CDR3. The germline gives CDR1 SGHRS, CDR2 YFSETQ. The CDR3: CASSLSAWGETQYF. In DNA form, the CDR3 reads TGCGCCAGCAGCCTCTCGGCCTGGGGGGAGACCCAGTACTTC.

This clonotype was counted between two and nine times. This sequence joins TRBV29-1 and TRBJ2-1, with a tentative D call TRBD2 (6 bases). The CDR3 covers 14 residues. In germline, CDR1 is SQVTM, CDR2 ANQGSEA. V was shortened by 6 bases and J by 3 bases, with 15 bases between the two germline ends. DNA of the CDR3: TGCAGCGTGGCGGGGTGGACCGTCTACAATGAGCAGTTCTTC. It specifies CSVAGWTVYNEQFF.

This clonotype has just a few counts. The chain uses TRBV7-6 and TRBJ2-7; 7 positions agree with TRBD2. Per the germline V gene, CDR1 is SGHVS and CDR2 is FNYEAQ. This CDR3 has 14 amino acids. The ends lost 4 bases at V and 3 bases at J; junction bases unmatched: 6. This CDR3 reads CASSSPASGYEQYF. The CDR3 DNA follows: TGTGCCAGCAGCTCCCCGGCTAGCGGCTACGAGCAGTACTTC.

The rearrangement links TRBV7-9 to TRBJ1-6; 7 bases are shared with TRBD1. Germline CDR1 reads SEHNR; CDR2 reads FQNEAQ (reference sequence). The CDR3 has 17 amino acids. The V gene end was trimmed by 2 bases and the J gene end by 10 bases; junction bases not matched to a gene: 14. CDR3 amino acids: CASSLSLVETGKSPLHF. The CDR3 coding sequence is TGTGCCAGCAGCTTATCTTTGGTTGAGACAGGGAAGTCACCCCTCCACTTT. Full variable domain (rest looked up from reference TRBV7-9 and TRBJ1-6): DTGVSQNPRHKITKRGQNVTFRCDPISEHNRLYWYRQTLGQGPEFLTYFQNEAQLEKSRLLSDRFSAERPKGSFSTLEIQRTEQGDSAMYLCASSLSLVETGKSPLHFGNGTRLTVT.

The genes are TRBV7-9 and TRBJ2-1; D perhaps matches TRBD1 (6 bases). Germline V gene lookup returns CDR1 SEHNR and CDR2 FQNEAQ (reference sequence). Trimming took 3 bases from V and 15 from J, leaving 12 bases between them. The CDR3 runs to 11 residues. CDR3 amino acids: CASSLDVGGFF. The CDR3, as DNA: TGTGCCAGCAGCTTGGACGTAGGGGGGTTCTTC.

In DNA, the CDR3 is TGTGCCAGCAACCGGGACAGGGGATCAGATACGCAGTATTTT. This encodes CASNRDRGSDTQYF. The J gene is TRBJ2-3, the V gene TRBV27; 10 bases agree with TRBD1. The trim removed 7 bases at V and 4 bases at J, leaving 5 bases unmatched. CDR1 and CDR2 (germline): MNHEY, SMNVEV (reference sequence). This CDR3 is built from 14 residues.

This clonotype was counted between two and nine times. V and J are TRBV4-2 and TRBJ2-7, with a possible D match to TRBD1 (6 bases). The V gene's germline CDR1 is LGHNA and CDR2 YNFKEQ. V lost 1 base and J lost 1, with 14 bases in between. This CDR3 has 16 residues. The CDR3 nucleotides read TGTGCCAGCAGCCAAGTACCGGGACAACTATCCTACGAGCAGTACTTC. Its protein product is CASSQVPGQLSYEQYF.

This clonotype was seen only a few times. This sequence joins TRBV20-1 and TRBJ2-5; a weak D match, TRBD2 (5 bases). Germline assignment: CDR1 DFQATT and CDR2 SNEGSKA (reference sequence). V shed 5 bases and J shed 2 bases, with 18 bases lying between them. CDR3 size: 15 residues. The CDR3 spells CSARHKGRWQETQYF. The CDR3 DNA sequence: TGCAGTGCTCGCCACAAAGGGAGATGGCAAGAGACCCAGTACTTC.

In this sample, this clonotype turned up a few times. The chain couples TRBV4-1 to TRBJ2-7; D call uncertain. The CDR3 has 16 residues. Germline V gene sequence: CDR1 MGHRA, CDR2 YSYEKL. V lost 0 bases, J lost 5 bases, and 17 bases lay in between. In DNA, the CDR3 is TGCGCCAGCAGCCAAGATGCAGGCCCTAGGGTCCACGAGCAGTACTTC. This translates into CASSQDAGPRVHEQYF.

This clonotype was detected ten times or more. The chain is built from TRBV4-1 and TRBJ1-1, with a tentative D call TRBD1 (6 bases). This CDR3 has 14 residues. CDR1 and CDR2 from the germline V gene are MGHRA and YSYEKL. The V end was cut by 5 bases, the J end by 1 base, with 11 bases between. Here the CDR3 DNA reads TGCGCCAGCAGCGATAGGGGGGGGAACACTGAAGCTTTCTTT. Its translation is CASSDRGGNTEAFF.

CDR3 bases: TGCGCCAGCGGAAACGGAGGCAGGGGGGCGCAAGAGACCCAGTACTTC. Amino acids: CASGNGGRGAQETQYF. This chain uses TRBV5-1 with TRBJ2-5; maybe TRBD1 (7 bases). CDR1 and CDR2 (germline): SGHRS, YFSETQ. The V and J ends lost 7 bases and 2 bases respectively, with 21 bases between them. The CDR3 covers 16 residues.

The J gene is TRBJ2-2, the V gene TRBV27; D could derive from TRBD1 or TRBD2 (6 bases each). From germline, CDR1 is MNHEY and CDR2 SMNVEV (reference sequence). The V end was cut by 5 bases, the J end by 3 bases, with 16 bases between. The CDR3 runs to 16 residues. The CDR3 sequence is CASSLLRGGYTGELFF. CDR3 coding DNA: TGTGCCAGCAGTCTCCTCAGGGGAGGATACACCGGGGAGCTGTTTTTT.

The chain uses TRBV9 and TRBJ1-2; tentative D call: TRBD1 (5 bases). Germline CDR1 reads SGDLS; CDR2 reads YYNGEE. The CDR3 sequence is 13 residues long. Deletions cut 3 bases from V and 5 bases from J, with 11 bases between. The CDR3 loop reads CASSAGTVYGYTF. CDR3 DNA: TGTGCCAGCAGCGCGGGGACGGTATATGGCTACACCTTC.

This rearrangement joins TRBV7-8 to TRBJ2-7; 8 bases map to TRBD2. V shed 4 bases and J 2 bases; nucleotides not matched to a gene: 7. The CDR3 sequence is 15 residues long. Germline V lookup: CDR1 SGHVS, CDR2 FQNEAQ. CDR3 nucleotide sequence: TGTGCCAGCAGCTCACCGGGACTAGGGACCTACGAGCAGTACTTC. Its translation is CASSSPGLGTYEQYF. Complete variable domain (other parts from reference TRBV7-8 and TRBJ2-7): GAGVSQSPRYKVAKRGQDVALRCDPISGHVSLFWYQQALGQGPEFLTYFQNEAQLDKSGLPSDRFFAERPEGSVSTLKIQRTQQEDSAVYLCASSSPGLGTYEQYFGPGTRLTVT.

V usage is TRBV2 and J usage is TRBJ2-1; D is perhaps TRBD1 (7 bases). The CDR3 runs to 17 residues. CDR1 and CDR2 from the germline V gene are SNHLY and FYNNEI. V was trimmed by 9 bases and J by 0 bases, leaving 21 bases between them. The CDR3 here is CARMGGQGTDSYNEQFF. The CDR3 bases are TGTGCCAGGATGGGGGGTCAGGGGACAGACTCCTACAATGAGCAGTTCTTC. The whole variable domain, remainder taken from reference TRBV2 and TRBJ2-1, is EPEVTQTPSHQVTQMGQEVILRCVPISNHLYFYWYRQILGQKVEFLVSFYNNEISEKSEIFDDQFSVERPDGSNFTLKIRSTKLEDSAMYFCARMGGQGTDSYNEQFFGPGTRLTVL.

CDR3 bases: TGCGCCAGCAGCCAAGAAAGGACTAGCGGGCGCTACGAGCAGTACTTC. This translates into CASSQERTSGRYEQYF. The chain employs TRBV4-1 and TRBJ2-7, with 11 positions matching TRBD2. V dropped 0 bases and J dropped 3; count of bases not matched to a gene: 4. Per germline, CDR1 MGHRA and CDR2 YSYEKL. This CDR3 comprises 16 residues.

This chain uses TRBV12-3 or TRBV12-4 with TRBJ2-7; unclear D gene. Trimming stripped 0 bases from V and 0 bases from J, with 12 bases between. This CDR3 is built from 16 residues. The DNA of the CDR3 is TGTGCCAGCAGTTTAGCGGCCACTCCGAGCTCCTACGAGCAGTACTTC. Translated: CASSLAATPSSYEQYF.

The sample holds a few counts of this clonotype. The V call is TRBV7-9, the J call TRBJ2-7; TRBD1 or TRBD2 may be the D gene (7 bases each). The ends were cut back, 5 bases at V and 3 bases at J, with 23 bases in the middle. CDR3 length equals 17 residues. Germline V CDR1 and CDR2: SEHNR, FQNEAQ (reference sequence). The CDR3 coding sequence is TGTGCCAGCAGCCGAACCGGGGGGACAGTTTTCCACTACGAGCAGTACTTC. This encodes CASSRTGGTVFHYEQYF.

Only a few counts were recorded for this clonotype. The chain couples TRBV7-9 to TRBJ1-1; D is undetermined. Trimming stripped 8 bases from V and 10 bases from J, with 23 bases between. Germline lookup yields CDR1 SEHNR and CDR2 FQNEAQ (reference sequence). The CDR3 totals 14 residues. The CDR3 coding sequence is TGTGCCAGCGCCCCCAAATCAAGGTCCGACGGAGCTTTCTTT. Amino acids: CASAPKSRSDGAFF.